Listed below are T cell receptor beta chains from one sample, sequenced in a study of T cell responses to AZD1222 COVID-19 vaccine. Sequenced by immunoSEQ multiplex PCR; TCRdb stores in-frame clones only, minus some. The sample includes approximately 82,000 clones, 90% seen only once; the top ten take roughly 4.8%. The starting material was peripheral blood, obtained on day 0 of AZD1222 vaccination. The receptor source for this set is an adult in good health. Both conserved end residues are part of each CDR3. D genes are given only for firm matches. The size entry is marked missing in some rows and otherwise reads once, few, many or a size class.

clone size	V gene	D gene	J gene	CDR3 protein	CDR3 DNA
-	TRBV28	-	TRBJ1-2	CASSSRNGYTF	TGTGCCAGCAGTTCCCGTAATGGCTACACCTTC
few	TRBV27	-	TRBJ1-4	CASSLIQGRREKLFF	TGTGCCAGCAGTTTAATCCAGGGGCGTAGGGAAAAACTGTTTTTT
-	TRBV7-2	TRBD1	TRBJ2-7	CASSFYRQGDNEQYF	TGTGCCAGCAGCTTTTACCGACAGGGGGATAACGAGCAGTACTTC
-	TRBV6-5	-	TRBJ2-3	CASRRGNTDTQYF	TGTGCCAGCCGCCGGGGGAACACAGATACGCAGTATTTT
few	TRBV5-1	-	TRBJ1-1	CASSLAGTMGTEAFF	TGCGCCAGCAGCTTGGCCGGAACGATGGGTACTGAAGCTTTCTTT
once	TRBV30	-	TRBJ1-2	CAYSAGMGLYGYTF	TGTGCCTACTCTGCAGGGATGGGGCTTTATGGCTACACCTTC
-	TRBV7-8	-	TRBJ1-2	CASSLGTVNYGYTF	TGTGCCAGCAGCTTAGGAACTGTAAACTATGGCTACACCTTC
few	TRBV5-4	TRBD1	TRBJ2-7	CASSRWRTGYEQYF	TGTGCCAGCAGCCGGTGGAGGACAGGCTACGAGCAGTACTTC
-	TRBV5-4	-	TRBJ1-4	CASSSTEGGEKLFF	TGTGCCAGCAGCTCGACAGAAGGGGGTGAAAAACTGTTTTTT
few	TRBV2	-	TRBJ1-2	CASIANANWTF	TGTGCCAGCATTGCAAATGCCAATTGGACCTTC
few	TRBV4-1	TRBD2	TRBJ2-1	CASSQASSGGYNEQFF	TGCGCCAGCAGCCAAGCCTCTAGCGGGGGCTACAATGAGCAGTTCTTC
-	TRBV9	TRBD2	TRBJ2-1	CASSVSGGLGNEQFF	TGTGCCAGCAGCGTTAGCGGGGGGTTGGGGAATGAGCAGTTCTTC
-	TRBV11-1	TRBD2	TRBJ2-1	CASSRGTSGYNEQFF	TGTGCCAGCAGCCGAGGGACTAGCGGCTACAATGAGCAGTTCTTC
-	TRBV19	TRBD1	TRBJ1-5	CASSMWTGGNQPQHF	TGTGCCAGTAGTATGTGGACAGGGGGCAATCAGCCCCAGCATTTT
-	TRBV10-1	TRBD2	TRBJ2-7	CASTPKGERDYEQYF	TGCGCCAGCACCCCTAAAGGCGAGCGGGACTACGAGCAGTACTTC
few	TRBV28	-	TRBJ2-1	CASSGSGLTGKQFF	TGTGCCAGCAGTGGGAGTGGACTGACCGGTAAGCAGTTCTTC
-	TRBV20-1	-	TRBJ1-1	CSAPANTEAFF	TGCAGTGCCCCAGCGAACACTGAAGCTTTCTTT
-	TRBV3-1/TRBV3-2	-	TRBJ2-1	CASSQGWKQYNEQFF	TGTGCCAGCAGCCAAGGATGGAAACAGTACAATGAGCAGTTCTTC
-	TRBV7-2	-	TRBJ2-7	CASSLGRGGSYEQYF	TGTGCCAGCAGCTTAGGGAGGGGGGGGTCTTACGAGCAGTACTTC
-	TRBV28	-	TRBJ2-1	CASSSTNNEQFF	TGTGCCAGCAGTTCAACCAACAATGAGCAGTTCTTC
few	TRBV6-2/TRBV6-3	TRBD1	TRBJ2-7	CASSSPPGQGRDEQYF	TGTGCCAGCAGTTCACCTCCGGGACAGGGAAGAGACGAGCAGTACTTC
-	TRBV28	-	TRBJ1-1	CASSPRGYSSMNTEAFF	TGTGCCAGCAGCCCCCGAGGGTACAGCTCTATGAACACTGAAGCTTTCTTT
-	TRBV27	TRBD1	TRBJ1-2	CASTEGQGSRGYTF	TGTGCCAGCACCGAGGGACAGGGGAGTAGAGGCTACACCTTC
-	TRBV25-1	-	TRBJ2-7	CASSPGSSYEQYF	TGTGCCAGCAGCCCCGGGAGCTCCTACGAGCAGTACTTC
-	TRBV19	-	TRBJ1-2	CASSRGYLTGYTF	TGTGCCAGTAGTCGCGGCTATCTGACGGGCTACACCTTC
once	TRBV19	-	TRBJ2-7	CASDTGDSNEQYF	TGTGCCAGCGATACAGGGGACTCCAACGAGCAGTACTTC
-	TRBV29-1	TRBD1	TRBJ1-5	CSVEQPPDRVHQPQHF	TGCAGCGTTGAGCAACCACCGGACAGGGTCCATCAGCCCCAGCATTTT
once	TRBV3-1/TRBV3-2	TRBD2	TRBJ2-3	CASSARPRGGHGDTQYF	TGTGCCAGCAGCGCTCGTCCGCGGGGGGGCCATGGAGATACGCAGTATTTT
-	TRBV3-1/TRBV3-2	TRBD1	TRBJ2-6	CASRTGPGANVLTF	TGTGCCAGCAGGACAGGGCCCGGGGCCAACGTCCTGACTTTC
-	TRBV11-2	-	TRBJ1-1	CASSLVQSSMNTEAFF	TGTGCCAGCAGCTTAGTTCAAAGTTCGATGAACACTGAAGCTTTCTTT
-	TRBV27	-	TRBJ1-5	CASSQTGTSNQPQHF	TGTGCCAGCAGCCAAACGGGAACTTCCAATCAGCCCCAGCATTTT
-	TRBV2	TRBD1	TRBJ2-2	CASSDPGDRLFF	TGTGCCAGCAGTGATCCTGGGGACAGGCTGTTTTTT
-	TRBV3-1/TRBV3-2	-	TRBJ1-6	CASSATAWTEGISPLHF	TGTGCCAGCAGCGCGACGGCCTGGACCGAGGGAATCTCACCCCTCCACTTT
-	TRBV6-5	TRBD1	TRBJ2-2	CASGRDRGRERELFF	TGTGCCAGCGGACGGGACAGGGGGCGCGAGCGGGAGCTGTTTTTT
-	TRBV4-3	-	TRBJ2-3	CASSQDTDTQYF	TGCGCCAGCAGCCAGGACACAGATACGCAGTATTTT
-	TRBV6-5	TRBD1	TRBJ1-6	CASRPGQGNSPLHF	TGTGCCAGCAGGCCGGGACAGGGAAATTCACCCCTCCACTTT
-	TRBV2	-	TRBJ1-6	CASSSTGGRSPLHF	TGTGCCAGCAGTTCAACGGGAGGGCGTTCACCCCTCCACTTT
-	TRBV28	-	TRBJ2-7	CASSQTPGPDEQYF	TGTGCCAGCAGCCAGACCCCGGGGCCAGACGAGCAGTACTTC
once	TRBV27	-	TRBJ1-3	CASRQYSYTPGNTIYF	TGTGCCAGCAGACAATATTCATATACTCCTGGAAACACCATATATTTT
-	TRBV10-3	TRBD1	TRBJ1-6	CAISETGQGASYNSPLHF	TGTGCCATCAGTGAGACGGGACAGGGGGCATCCTATAATTCACCCCTCCACTTT
medium-sized	TRBV27	TRBD2	TRBJ2-7	CASSFLQTSGGAYEQYF	TGTGCCAGCAGTTTCCTCCAGACTAGCGGGGGGGCCTACGAGCAGTACTTC